The source of this T cell receptor beta chain is a study of shared clonotypes between healthy human individuals. It was at deep level that the assay was run. Every subset's genomic DNA went evenly onto several immunoSEQ plates. In the authors' workflow: ImmunoSEQ output held junction-only sequences without quality scores, so filtering differed. Sequencing was performed with immunoSEQ multiplex PCR; in TCRdb, only in-frame clones are kept and a portion is missing. V, J and clone size were drawn from that table, and D and trimming were deduced from the DNA. The repertoire holds around 1.6 million clones, approximately 98% seen once, with 0.4% to 0.45% in the top ten. V was cut by 4 bases and J by 2 bases, with 19 bases left in between. From germline, CDR1 is SGHKS and CDR2 YYEKEE (reference sequence). The CDR3 consists of 16 residues.

This chain connects TRBV5-5 to TRBJ2-7; possible D gene TRBD1, 6 bases. This clonotype was sampled from a man between 25 and 39 years old in good health. The sequencing input was naive CD4+ T cells sorted from blood. As to subset: CD45RA+ positively selected. Written as DNA, the CDR3 is TGTGCCAGCAGCGCCGGACCCGGCCAGGGGCCCTACGAGCAGTACTTC. Translation gives CASSAGPGQGPYEQYF.